Following are 16 T cell receptor beta chains from one sample sequenced in a study of beta chain features in type 1 diabetes. Study findings and constraints: The study found moderately but significantly shorter TCRB CDR3s in all four CD4+ subsets of Type 1 diabetes patients.

Their antigens are not known. Isolated RNA was reverse transcribed in full, so expressed TCRB transcripts were sequenced. Assay used: immunoSEQ multiplex PCR; TCRdb lists only in-frame clones, some missing. Here the sample spans under 300,000 clones, around 22% being singletons. Sequencing was done on a sample of naive CD4+ T cells from blood. All receptors come from a woman aged 25 to 39 with type 1 diabetes.

This rearrangement joins TRBV19 to TRBJ2-7; D perhaps matches TRBD2 (6 bases). The ends were cut back, 7 bases at V and 2 bases at J, with 9 bases in the middle. Germline V gives CDR1 LNHDA, CDR2 SQIVND (reference sequence). This CDR3 contains 12 residues. Written as DNA, the CDR3 is TGTGCCAGTAACGGAGGGGCCTACGAGCAGTACTTC. Amino acid sequence: CASNGGAYEQYF.

The chain links TRBV12-5 to TRBJ2-1; a possible D gene is TRBD2 (5 bases). Germline V gene sequence: CDR1 LGHNT, CDR2 FRNRAP. CDR3 length equals 14 residues. Trimming left V 6 bases short and J 0 bases short, with 9 bases between. The CDR3 protein is CASGKGSSYNEQFF. For the CDR3, the DNA is TGTGCTAGTGGCAAAGGGAGCTCCTACAATGAGCAGTTCTTC.

The gene calls are TRBV5-1 and TRBJ2-7; D gene ambiguous. The ends were cut back, 4 bases at V and 3 bases at J, with 14 bases in the middle. Germline CDR1 SGHRS, CDR2 YFSETQ. The CDR3 spans 14 residues. The CDR3 region has the DNA TGCGCCAGCAGCGAAAGTGTACTGTTCTACGAGCAGTACTTC. Encoded protein: CASSESVLFYEQYF.

This chain joins TRBV4-2 and TRBJ1-1; D remains unclear. V lost 1 base and J 1 base, leaving 10 bases between the germline ends. The germline V gene encodes CDR1 LGHNA and CDR2 YNFKEQ. The CDR3 runs 15 residues. The CDR3 coding sequence is TGTGCCAGCAGCCAAGCCGCAGTCAGGAACACTGAAGCTTTCTTT. Encoded protein: CASSQAAVRNTEAFF.

In its sample, this clone was seen a few times. CDR3 protein: CASSRTGSSYEQYF. CDR3 nucleotides: TGTGCCAGCAGCCGGACAGGGAGCTCCTACGAGCAGTACTTC. The chain couples TRBV2 to TRBJ2-7; TRBD1 matches 8 bases. This CDR3 region has 14 residues. After removal of 6 bases from V and 0 bases from J, the junction contained 4 bases not matched to a gene. The germline gives CDR1 SNHLY, CDR2 FYNNEI.

The chain uses TRBV14 and TRBJ2-5; D is ambiguous. The CDR3 contains 13 residues. Germline CDR1 and CDR2: SGHDN and FVKESK. The V end was cut by 1 base, the J end by 4 bases, with 7 bases between. The CDR3: CASSQGLPETQYF. The DNA for the CDR3 is TGTGCCAGCAGCCAAGGTCTTCCAGAGACCCAGTACTTC.

The rearrangement links TRBV6-1 to TRBJ1-1; D gene ambiguous. This CDR3 contains 14 residues. V shed 5 bases and J shed 7 bases, with 17 bases lying between them. Germline assignment: CDR1 MNHNS and CDR2 SASEGT. The chain's CDR3 is CASSKLLFRGEAFF. CDR3 nucleotides: TGTGCCAGCAGTAAACTACTATTTCGGGGTGAAGCTTTCTTT.

This clone appeared a few times. The rearrangement joins TRBV29-1 to TRBJ1-4, with TRBD1 matching 8 bases. V was pared by 5 bases and J by 6 bases, with 5 bases of the junction left unmatched. Germline loops: CDR1 SQVTM, CDR2 ANQGSEA. This CDR3 is 13 amino acids long. CDR3 DNA: TGCAGCGTTAGGGGACAGGTTGATGAAAAACTGTTTTTT. Translating gives CSVRGQVDEKLFF.

This clone was observed a few times. The chain recombines TRBV19 with TRBJ1-4; possible D gene TRBD1, 6 bases. CDR1 is LNHDA and CDR2 is SQIVND in the germline V gene (reference sequence). V lost 3 bases and J 2 bases, leaving 10 bases between the germline ends. The CDR3 is 15 residues long. The CDR3, as DNA: TGTGCCAGTAGTATCGGGCAGGGGACTAATGAAAAACTGTTTTTT. This translates into CASSIGQGTNEKLFF. Variable domain in full (rest from reference TRBV19 and TRBJ1-4): DGGITQSPKYLFRKEGQNVTLSCEQNLNHDAMYWYRQDPGQGLRLIYYSQIVNDFQKGDIAEGYSVSREKKESFPLTVTSAQKNPTAFYLCASSIGQGTNEKLFFGSGTQLSVL.

V is TRBV30 and J is TRBJ2-1, with a tentative D call TRBD2 (6 bases). Germline CDR1 reads GTSNPN; CDR2 reads SVGIG (reference sequence). Trimming removed 0 bases at V and 1 base at J, with 10 bases between. The CDR3 is 15 residues long. This chain's CDR3 is CAWSVGSSSYNEQFF. In nucleotides, the CDR3 is TGTGCCTGGAGTGTCGGGAGCTCGTCCTACAATGAGCAGTTCTTC.

The J gene is TRBJ2-3, the V gene TRBV30, with 15 bases matching TRBD2. Germline V gives CDR1 GTSNPN, CDR2 SVGIG (reference sequence). The CDR3 has 20 residues. After removal of 3 bases from V and 1 base from J, the junction contained 14 bases not matched to a gene. CDR3 nucleotide sequence: TGTGCCTGGAGCAAGCTATATTGGACTAGCGGGAGGGCCGGCACAGATACGCAGTATTTT. It codes for CAWSKLYWTSGRAGTDTQYF.

The chain employs TRBV7-3 and TRBJ2-7, with TRBD1 identical over 7 bases. Per the germline V gene, CDR1 is SGHTA and CDR2 is FQGTGA. V was clipped by 5 bases and J by 5 bases; unmatched bases: 6. CDR3 length: 13 residues. The CDR3 spells CASSATGVDEQYF. The CDR3 DNA follows: TGTGCCAGCAGCGCCACAGGGGTCGACGAGCAGTACTTC.

The sample holds a few counts of this clone. V gene TRBV6-5 combines with J gene TRBJ1-2; D not resolved. CDR3 length equals 14 residues. CDR1 is MNHEY, CDR2 SVGAGI, per germline. The V and J ends lost 4 bases and 5 bases respectively, with 14 bases between them. The CDR3 is CASSLDWQRYGYTF. CDR3 DNA: TGTGCCAGCAGTTTGGACTGGCAGCGGTATGGCTACACCTTC.

This chain connects TRBV10-3 to TRBJ2-1; 7 bases are a match to TRBD2. Germline trimming cut 7 bases from V and 0 bases from J; bases unmatched to any gene: 6. CDR3 length: 15 amino acids. Germline-derived CDR1 and CDR2 are ENHRY and SYGVKD. CDR3 region: CAINNTSASYNEQFF. The CDR3 DNA is TGTGCCATCAATAACACTAGCGCCTCCTACAATGAGCAGTTCTTC.

This clone was seen a handful of times. The V call is TRBV4-1, the J call TRBJ2-1; the match to TRBD2 covers 9 bases. The germline gives CDR1 MGHRA, CDR2 YSYEKL. The CDR3 is made up of 18 amino acids. With 0 bases clipped from V and 5 bases from J, the junction kept 11 bases outside the gene matches. CDR3 residues: CASSQDKGVAGVDNEQFF. CDR3 DNA sequence: TGCGCCAGCAGCCAAGATAAAGGGGTAGCGGGAGTCGACAATGAGCAGTTCTTC.

The chain is built from TRBV4-1 and TRBJ2-5, with 10 bases identical to TRBD2. Germline lookup yields CDR1 MGHRA and CDR2 YSYEKL. Trimming at V came to 3 bases and at J to 5 bases, leaving 9 bases not matched to a gene. CDR3 length: 16 amino acids. The CDR3 is CASSQGSGRARETQYF. As DNA, the CDR3 is TGCGCCAGCAGCCAGGGGAGCGGGAGGGCGCGGGAGACCCAGTACTTC.